A single sample gave rise to the 24 T cell receptor beta chains below, sequenced in a study of T cell changes during pregnancy in multiple sclerosis. Sequenced by immunoSEQ multiplex PCR; TCRdb stores in-frame clones only, minus some. The data contain some 77,000 clones, 85% to 95% of them singletons. Sequenced material: peripheral blood, taken after pregnancy. The receptors derive from a female donor in good health, enrolled as a control in a pregnancy study.

V gene TRBV21-1 combines with J gene TRBJ2-7; TRBD1, the D gene given by the table, was not confirmed from the DNA. TRBV21-1 represents a pseudogene. The CDR3 length is 14 residues. As DNA, the CDR3 is TGTGCCAGCAGCAACTCCGGGACAGACTACGCGCAGTACTTC. This encodes CASSNSGTDYAQYF.

Worth noting for this clone: At one boundary the junction diverges from the germline segment, which might be a read error. The V call is TRBV19, the J call TRBJ1-5; D gene ambiguous. Germline V gene sequence: CDR1 LNHDA, CDR2 SQIVND (reference sequence). The CDR3 length is 14 residues. The DNA of the CDR3 is TGTGCCAGTAGTATTTCATCGAGCAATCAACCCCAGCATTTT. Translating gives CASSISSSNQPQHF.

The chain has TRBV27 and TRBJ1-2, with 9 bases that match TRBD1. J gave up 4 bases and V 6 bases, and 12 bases lay outside the gene matches. There are 16 residues in the CDR3. From germline, CDR1 is MNHEY and CDR2 SMNVEV (reference sequence). CDR3 coding DNA: TGTGCCAGCAGATTGTATTCCGGGACAGGGACCTATGGCTACACCTTC. Protein product: CASRLYSGTGTYGYTF.

This sequence joins TRBV7-3 and TRBJ2-5; TRBD2 matches at 8 bases. The CDR3 is made up of 14 amino acids. The germline V gene has CDR1 SGHTA and CDR2 FQGTGA. V lost 2 bases, J lost 5 bases, and 4 bases stayed unmatched. The DNA for the CDR3 is TGTGCCAGCAGCTTATCGGGGGGGCGGGAGACCCAGTACTTC. Its protein product is CASSLSGGRETQYF.

This rearrangement joins TRBV27 to TRBJ2-1; 7 bases agree with TRBD1. V lost 5 bases and J lost 4; bases outside the gene matches: 5. Germline lookup yields CDR1 MNHEY and CDR2 SMNVEV (reference sequence). The CDR3 is 14 amino acids. The CDR3 sequence: CASSNRGTYNEQFF. The CDR3 nucleotides read TGTGCCAGCAGTAACAGGGGCACTTACAATGAGCAGTTCTTC.

The V call is TRBV7-9, the J call TRBJ1-5; TRBD1 aligns across 12 bases. V trimming: 4 bases; J trimming: 7 bases; junction bases outside the gene matches: 8. This CDR3 spans 16 amino acids. Germline V gives CDR1 SEHNR, CDR2 FQNEAQ (reference sequence). As DNA, the CDR3 is TGTGCCAGCAGCTCCGGGACAGGGGGCGCATTACAGCCCCAGCATTTT. Its protein product is CASSSGTGGALQPQHF.

The chain couples TRBV7-2 to TRBJ2-5, with TRBD2 identical over 12 bases. Germline trimming cut 5 bases from V and 2 bases from J; bases unmatched to any gene: 6. The germline gives CDR1 SGHTA, CDR2 FQGNSA. The CDR3 runs to 16 residues. Here the CDR3 reads CASSVPSGGGQETQYF. As DNA, the CDR3 is TGTGCCAGCAGCGTGCCTAGCGGGGGGGGGCAAGAGACCCAGTACTTC.

The J gene is TRBJ2-1, the V gene TRBV5-1; TRBD2 matches at 12 bases. Germline CDR1 is SGHRS and CDR2 is YFSETQ. This CDR3 spans 15 amino acids. The V gene end was trimmed by 4 bases and the J gene end by 4 bases; junction bases not matched to a gene: 3. The CDR3 loop reads CASSTGLAGYNEQFF. The CDR3 nucleotides read TGCGCCAGCAGCACCGGACTAGCGGGGTACAATGAGCAGTTCTTC.

The V call is TRBV2, the J call TRBJ2-3, with 7 bases fitting TRBD2. The CDR3 length is 14 residues. J gave up 1 base and V 6 bases, and 4 bases lay outside the gene matches. Germline V gene sequence: CDR1 SNHLY, CDR2 FYNNEI. The CDR3 spells CASRTAGGTDTQYF. CDR3 DNA: TGTGCCAGCAGGACGGCGGGGGGCACAGATACGCAGTATTTT. The variable domain in full, completed from reference TRBV2 and TRBJ2-3, reads EPEVTQTPSHQVTQMGQEVILRCVPISNHLYFYWYRQILGQKVEFLVSFYNNEISEKSEIFDDQFSVERPDGSNFTLKIRSTKLEDSAMYFCASRTAGGTDTQYFGPGTRLTVL.

The rearrangement joins TRBV28 to TRBJ2-3; 10 bases align to TRBD2. From germline, CDR1 is MDHEN and CDR2 SYDVKM. This CDR3 is built from 18 residues. With V trimmed by 5 bases and J by 1 base, 12 bases remained unmatched. CDR3 bases: TGTGCCAGCAGTCTGGCTGGTTTAGCGGGAGGTGGCACAGATACGCAGTATTTT. Protein product: CASSLAGLAGGGTDTQYF. Based on the CDR3 plus reference TRBV28 and TRBJ2-3, the full variable domain is DVKVTQSSRYLVKRTGEKVFLECVQDMDHENMFWYRQDPGLGLRLIYFSYDVKMKEKGDIPEGYSVSREKKERFSLILESASTNQTSMYLCASSLAGLAGGGTDTQYFGPGTRLTVL.

V gene TRBV11-3 combines with J gene TRBJ2-6; D unresolved. The CDR3 covers 16 residues. CDR1 and CDR2 from the germline V gene are SGHNT and YENEEA. Deletions cut 5 bases from V and 0 bases from J, with 11 bases between. This CDR3 is CASSHGVGSGANVLTF. The CDR3 bases are TGTGCCAGCAGCCACGGAGTCGGCTCTGGGGCCAACGTCCTGACTTTC.

This clone was detected once. DNA of the CDR3: TGTGCCAGCAGACCGCCGGGACTAGCGGGAGTTGAGCAGTACTTC. Its protein is CASRPPGLAGVEQYF. The chain has TRBV5-5 and TRBJ2-7, with 14 nucleotides matching TRBD2. Losses at the gene ends were 5 bases for V and 7 bases for J; bases not matched to a gene: 8. Germline V CDR1 and CDR2: SGHKS, YYEKEE (reference sequence). This CDR3 contains 15 residues. Full variable domain (remainder filled in from reference TRBV5-5 and TRBJ2-7): DAGVTQSPTHLIKTRGQQVTLRCSPISGHKSVSWYQQVLGQGPQFIFQYYEKEERGRGNFPDRFSARQFPNYSSELNVNALLLGDSALYLCASRPPGLAGVEQYFGPGTRLTVT.

This clone was seen just once. The rearrangement uses TRBV28 and TRBJ2-3, with TRBD2 identical over 15 bases. V lost 4 bases, J lost 5 bases, and 4 bases stayed unmatched. Germline CDR1 MDHEN, CDR2 SYDVKM. This CDR3 is built from 16 residues. Here the CDR3 reads CASSSGLAGGKDTQYF. The DNA of the CDR3 is TGTGCCAGCAGTTCGGGACTAGCGGGAGGTAAAGATACGCAGTATTTT.

This chain joins TRBV4-2 and TRBJ2-7, with D tentatively TRBD2 (6 bases). The ends were cut back, 5 bases at V and 1 base at J, with 15 bases in the middle. Germline CDR1 is LGHNA and CDR2 is YNFKEQ. The CDR3 runs to 15 residues. Here the CDR3 DNA reads TGTGCCAGCAGCAACCGGGACTCTGGGTCCTACGAGCAGTACTTC. Translated: CASSNRDSGSYEQYF.

This chain uses TRBV6-6 with TRBJ1-1; perhaps TRBD1 as D (5 bases). The germline CDR1 and CDR2 sequences are MNHNY and SVGAGI (reference sequence). This CDR3 has 13 amino acids. Trimming removed 4 bases from V and 7 bases from J, with 13 bases in between. CDR3 bases: TGTGCCAGCAGTTTCGCAGGGATGAGTGAAGCTTTCTTT. This translates into CASSFAGMSEAFF.

This chain joins TRBV5-3 and TRBJ1-5, with 8 bases aligning to TRBD1. TRBV5-3 is an ORF, with its function uncertain. The CDR3 is made up of 15 amino acids. V lost 5 bases to trimming and J lost 2 bases; unmatched junction nucleotides: 6. CDR3 nucleotide sequence: TGTGCCAGAAGTTCAGGGGGCGCGTGCAATCAGCCCCAGCATTTT. It yields the protein CARSSGGACNQPQHF.

The V and J genes are TRBV28 and TRBJ2-5; 14 bases line up with TRBD2. The length of the CDR3 is 18 residues. CDR1 MDHEN and CDR2 SYDVKM come from the germline V gene. The V segment lost 4 bases and the J segment 6 bases; nucleotides outside the gene matches: 13. CDR3 DNA: TGTGCCAGCAGTTGGCCTTTGGGACTAGCGGGAGTTTCTCAGACCCAGTACTTC. Protein product: CASSWPLGLAGVSQTQYF. The full variable domain, completed using reference TRBV28 and TRBJ2-5, is DVKVTQSSRYLVKRTGEKVFLECVQDMDHENMFWYRQDPGLGLRLIYFSYDVKMKEKGDIPEGYSVSREKKERFSLILESASTNQTSMYLCASSWPLGLAGVSQTQYFGPGTRLLVL.

The rearrangement links TRBV5-4 to TRBJ2-1, with 7 bases that match TRBD2. Germline assignment: CDR1 SGHNT and CDR2 YYREEE (reference sequence). V lost 2 bases to trimming and J lost 6 bases; unmatched junction nucleotides: 11. This CDR3 has 16 amino acids. The CDR3 is CASSFKSGVSSNEQFF. CDR3 coding DNA: TGTGCCAGCAGCTTCAAGAGCGGGGTTTCTTCCAATGAGCAGTTCTTC.

The chain uses TRBV27 and TRBJ1-4; 8 nucleotides line up with TRBD1. The germline V gene has CDR1 MNHEY and CDR2 SMNVEV (reference sequence). The CDR3 consists of 15 residues. V shed 6 bases and J 8 bases; nucleotides not matched to a gene: 11. For the CDR3, the DNA is TGTGCCAGCAGCTCTTGGAGGCAGGGGGCAGAAAAACTGTTTTTT. It is translated as CASSSWRQGAEKLFF.

The V and J genes are TRBV4-2 and TRBJ2-4, with 7 bases aligning to TRBD1. This CDR3 spans 18 amino acids. Germline lookup yields CDR1 LGHNA and CDR2 YNFKEQ. Trimming removed 1 base from V and 0 bases from J; junction bases left unmatched: 9. The DNA of the CDR3 is TGTGCCAGCAGCCAAGGTCAGGGACAGACACTAGCCAAAAACATTCAGTACTTC. Translated, it gives CASSQGQGQTLAKNIQYF.

The chain combines TRBV4-2 with TRBJ2-1; perhaps TRBD1 as D (5 bases). Germline V lookup: CDR1 LGHNA, CDR2 YNFKEQ. V was shortened by 0 bases and J by 2 bases, with 17 bases between the two germline ends. CDR3 size: 18 residues. CDR3 sequence (DNA): TGTGCCAGCAGCCAAGAGTTTCAGGGCAGCTGGGCCTACAATGAGCAGTTCTTC. It yields the protein CASSQEFQGSWAYNEQFF.

The rearrangement links TRBV7-8 to TRBJ2-1; no clear D gene. This CDR3 comprises 17 residues. Per the germline V gene, CDR1 is SGHVS and CDR2 is FQNEAQ. Trimming stripped 3 bases from V and 4 bases from J, with 19 bases between. CDR3 sequence: CASSFRPNSLTYNEQFF. The CDR3, as DNA: TGTGCCAGCAGCTTCCGTCCCAACAGTTTAACATACAATGAGCAGTTCTTC.

The gene calls are TRBV28 and TRBJ1-2, with 11 bases that match TRBD1. Germline V gene data show CDR1 as MDHEN and CDR2 as SYDVKM. The CDR3 consists of 18 residues. J lost 5 bases, V lost 4 bases, and 15 bases had no gene match. The CDR3 region is CASSYSLGTGGGGYGYTF. The CDR3 DNA follows: TGTGCCAGCAGTTATTCCCTCGGGACAGGGGGTGGTGGGTATGGCTACACCTTC.

The genes are TRBV5-1 and TRBJ2-3, with 8 bases lining up with TRBD2. The length of the CDR3 is 16 residues. From germline, CDR1 is SGHRS and CDR2 YFSETQ. With V trimmed by 0 bases and J by 0 bases, 3 bases remained unmatched. The CDR3 loop is CASSLEAGESTDTQYF. DNA for the CDR3: TGCGCCAGCAGCTTGGAAGCGGGGGAGAGCACAGATACGCAGTATTTT.